The 29 T cell receptor beta chains below were found in one sample sequenced in a study of OX40 agonist ivuxolimab in advanced cancers. Assay: immunoSEQ multiplex PCR; the TCRdb copy retains only in-frame clones and omits some. The table has around 26,000 clones, 85% seen once. Specimen: CD4+ or CD8+ T cells sorted from blood, collected in a trial of the OX40 agonist ivuxolimab. The origin of the receptors is an adult with an advanced solid tumor such as melanoma, head and neck, liver or kidney cancer.

This clone was seen just once. CDR3 residues: CASSPGTSYEQYF. Written as DNA, the CDR3 is TGTGCCAGCAGCCCCGGGACTTCCTACGAGCAGTACTTC. The chain uses TRBV14 and TRBJ2-7; a weak D match, TRBD2 (6 bases). The length of the CDR3 is 13 residues. CDR1 is SGHDN and CDR2 is FVKESK in the germline V gene. Deletions cut 4 bases from V and 1 base from J, with 8 bases between.

V and J are TRBV6-5 and TRBJ1-6; no clear D gene. The CDR3 extends over 15 amino acids. Germline assignment: CDR1 MNHEY and CDR2 SVGAGI. V lost 0 bases and J 6 bases, leaving 9 bases between the germline ends. CDR3 coding DNA: TGTGCCAGCAGTTACTCTAATCTGGGTAATTCACCCCTCCACTTT. This encodes CASSYSNLGNSPLHF.

V is TRBV27 and J is TRBJ2-1; the match to TRBD1 covers 7 bases. The germline V gene encodes CDR1 MNHEY and CDR2 SMNVEV (reference sequence). V lost 2 bases, J lost 1 base, and 8 bases stayed unmatched. The CDR3 totals 17 residues. Here the CDR3 DNA reads TGTGCCAGCAGTTTACCCCGGACAGGTACGTCCTACAATGAGCAGTTCTTC. Residues: CASSLPRTGTSYNEQFF.

The rearrangement links TRBV19 to TRBJ2-1; 8 nucleotides line up with TRBD2. The CDR3 has 15 amino acids. Looked up from germline, CDR1 is LNHDA and CDR2 is SQIVND (reference sequence). The trim removed 2 bases at V and 3 bases at J, leaving 3 bases unmatched. This chain's CDR3 is CASSITLADYNEQFF. The CDR3 DNA reads as TGTGCCAGTAGTATAACACTAGCGGACTACAATGAGCAGTTCTTC. Using reference TRBV19 and TRBJ2-1 for the parts outside the CDR3, the full variable domain is DGGITQSPKYLFRKEGQNVTLSCEQNLNHDAMYWYRQDPGQGLRLIYYSQIVNDFQKGDIAEGYSVSREKKESFPLTVTSAQKNPTAFYLCASSITLADYNEQFFGPGTRLTVL.

The chain combines TRBV29-1 with TRBJ1-1; weak D call: TRBD1 (6 bases). V shed 7 bases and J shed 4 bases, with 16 bases lying between them. Germline CDR1 reads SQVTM; CDR2 reads ANQGSEA. The CDR3 spans 13 residues. DNA of the CDR3: TGCAGCGCACGCGACAGGCTAGTCACTGAAGCTTTCTTT. Its translation is CSARDRLVTEAFF.

This chain links TRBV4-1 with TRBJ1-1, with 12 bases aligning to TRBD1. This CDR3 is built from 19 residues. CDR1 MGHRA and CDR2 YSYEKL come from the germline V gene. Unmatched junction bases numbered 11, after V lost 1 base and J lost 2 bases. CDR3 in amino acids: CASSQALGGQGARNTEAFF. The CDR3 nucleotides are TGCGCCAGCAGCCAAGCCCTAGGGGGACAGGGGGCCAGAAACACTGAAGCTTTCTTT.

The genes are TRBV5-6 and TRBJ1-6; perhaps TRBD1 as D (5 bases). CDR1 is SGHDT and CDR2 is YYEEEE in the germline V gene. The CDR3 totals 13 residues. The V and J ends lost 5 bases and 7 bases respectively, with 10 bases between them. This chain's CDR3 is CASRQVGNSPLHF. The CDR3 DNA is TGTGCCAGCAGACAGGTCGGGAATTCACCCCTCCACTTT.

This chain links TRBV5-4 with TRBJ2-2, with 8 bases aligning to TRBD2. The CDR3 contains 17 residues. Germline V gene sequence: CDR1 SGHNT, CDR2 YYREEE (reference sequence). V shed 4 bases and J 1 base; nucleotides not matched to a gene: 9. In DNA form, the CDR3 reads TGTGCCAGCAGCCCTAGGGCCGGGGGGGAGAACACCGGGGAGCTGTTTTTT. Amino acids: CASSPRAGGENTGELFF.

The rearrangement links TRBV6-1 to TRBJ2-2; 9 bases agree with TRBD1. V shed 8 bases, J shed 4 bases, and the junction held 5 bases outside the gene matches. This CDR3 spans 14 amino acids. In germline, CDR1 is MNHNS, CDR2 SASEGT. The CDR3 nucleotides read TGTGCCAGCCGGGACAGGGTGAGCACCGGGGAGCTGTTTTTT. Amino acid sequence: CASRDRVSTGELFF.

The chain carries TRBV29-1 and TRBJ2-7; perhaps TRBD2 as D (6 bases). Trimming took off 5 bases at V and 4 bases at J, with 12 bases between the two ends. This CDR3 contains 12 residues. Per germline, CDR1 SQVTM and CDR2 ANQGSEA. CDR3 sequence (DNA): TGCAGCGTTATTTTACGGGGGTACGAGCAGTACTTC. This codes for CSVILRGYEQYF.

The rearrangement uses TRBV6-1 and TRBJ2-7; TRBD2 might be the D (6 bases). Trimming took 2 bases from V and 2 from J, leaving 7 bases between them. The CDR3 covers 13 residues. Germline V gene data show CDR1 as MNHNS and CDR2 as SASEGT. DNA of the CDR3: TGTGCCAGCAGTGAACGCGGGACCTACGAGCAGTACTTC. It specifies CASSERGTYEQYF.

CDR3 amino acids: CASSEVGTGPHEQFF. DNA for the CDR3: TGTGCCAGCAGTGAAGTTGGGACAGGGCCCCATGAGCAGTTCTTC. The chain uses TRBV6-1 and TRBJ2-1; 9 positions agree with TRBD1. With V trimmed by 1 base and J by 8 bases, 6 bases remained unmatched. CDR3 size: 15 residues. CDR1 MNHNS and CDR2 SASEGT come from the germline V gene.

V and J are TRBV5-1 and TRBJ2-7; D not certain. There are 17 residues in the CDR3. Germline V gene data show CDR1 as SGHRS and CDR2 as YFSETQ. Trimming removed 1 base from V and 5 bases from J, with 22 bases in between. The CDR3: CASSLKSHGPSLHEQYF. The CDR3 coding sequence is TGCGCCAGCAGCTTGAAATCGCACGGACCATCCCTCCACGAGCAGTACTTC.

This clone was picked up a small number of times. The chain uses TRBV6-1 and TRBJ2-7; a possible D gene is TRBD1 (6 bases). V lost 2 bases and J 5 bases, leaving 13 bases between the germline ends. Germline CDR1 is MNHNS and CDR2 is SASEGT. The CDR3 has 14 amino acids. The CDR3 protein is CASSEWDTDDEQYF. The CDR3, as DNA: TGTGCCAGCAGTGAATGGGACACAGACGACGAGCAGTACTTC.

The rearrangement uses TRBV6-4 and TRBJ1-5, with D possibly being TRBD1 (6 bases). The CDR3 has 13 residues. Germline V gene data show CDR1 as MRHNA and CDR2 as SNTAGT. V lost 4 bases, J lost 2 bases, and 6 bases lay in between. The CDR3, as DNA: TGTGCCAGCAGTGCAGGGGGCAATCAGCCCCAGCATTTT. It translates to CASSAGGNQPQHF.

The rearrangement uses TRBV9 and TRBJ2-5, with a tentative D call TRBD1 (6 bases). V was trimmed by 5 bases and J by 5 bases, leaving 13 bases between them. Germline assignment: CDR1 SGDLS and CDR2 YYNGEE. This CDR3 spans 13 amino acids. The CDR3 is CASSEQGIETQYF. The CDR3 DNA follows: TGTGCCAGCAGTGAACAGGGAATTGAGACCCAGTACTTC.

This clone was seen a handful of times. V is TRBV4-2 and J is TRBJ2-5; no clear D gene. The V end was cut by 0 bases, the J end by 5 bases, with 4 bases between. From germline, CDR1 is LGHNA and CDR2 YNFKEQ. This CDR3 has 12 residues. DNA for the CDR3: TGTGCCAGCAGCCAAGATGAGGAGACCCAGTACTTC. Translated: CASSQDEETQYF.

This clone came up once. This chain joins TRBV27 and TRBJ2-7; D not resolved. The CDR3 length is 12 residues. Germline V gives CDR1 MNHEY, CDR2 SMNVEV (reference sequence). V lost 5 bases and J 5 bases, leaving 10 bases between the germline ends. The DNA for the CDR3 is TGTGCCAGCAGTGGTGGGGTGGACGAGCAGTACTTC. Translated: CASSGGVDEQYF.

CDR3 coding DNA: TGTGCCAGTAGTTCGAGGGGCCTCGAAGAGCAGTACTTC. Translation gives CASSSRGLEEQYF. The genes are TRBV19 and TRBJ2-7, with D perhaps given as TRBD1 or TRBD2 (5 bases each). Germline CDR1 is LNHDA and CDR2 is SQIVND (reference sequence). Trimming took 5 bases from V and 7 from J, leaving 15 bases between them. The CDR3 totals 13 residues.

This chain's CDR3 is CASRNPTGVADTQYF. CDR3 DNA sequence: TGTGCCAGTAGAAACCCTACAGGGGTGGCAGATACGCAGTATTTT. The chain has TRBV19 and TRBJ2-3; 7 nucleotides line up with TRBD1. CDR1 and CDR2 (germline): LNHDA, SQIVND (reference sequence). V lost 6 bases to trimming and J lost 4 bases; unmatched junction nucleotides: 10. The CDR3 is 15 residues long.

This chain joins TRBV7-9 and TRBJ2-1, with TRBD2 matching 7 bases. Trimming at V came to 5 bases and at J to 3 bases, leaving 13 bases not matched to a gene. The CDR3 runs 17 residues. Germline CDR1 SEHNR, CDR2 FQNEAQ (reference sequence). The CDR3 region has the DNA TGTGCCAGCAGCCTGACTGGTGGCGGGGGTCTCTACAATGAGCAGTTCTTC. Amino acid sequence: CASSLTGGGGLYNEQFF.

The CDR3 DNA follows: TGTGCCAGCAGTTACGGGAGGAATGGCTACACCTTC. Translating it yields CASSYGRNGYTF. The chain uses TRBV6-6 and TRBJ1-2; D is uncertain. This CDR3 spans 12 amino acids. The germline V gene encodes CDR1 MNHNY and CDR2 SVGAGI (reference sequence). Trimming pared 2 bases from V and 6 bases from J, leaving 7 bases between.

CDR3 DNA sequence: TGTGCCAGCAGTTACGGGGGGGTCACTGAAGCTTTCTTT. Translated: CASSYGGVTEAFF. This sequence joins TRBV6-6 and TRBJ1-1; D perhaps matches TRBD1 (5 bases). The CDR3 totals 13 residues. Trimming left V 2 bases short and J 4 bases short, with 8 bases between. Germline V lookup: CDR1 MNHNY, CDR2 SVGAGI (reference sequence).

The V and J genes are TRBV30 and TRBJ2-1, with TRBD2 as a possible D gene (6 bases). The CDR3 spans 15 residues. Germline V gene sequence: CDR1 GTSNPN, CDR2 SVGIG (reference sequence). V was trimmed by 2 bases and J by 2 bases, leaving 13 bases between them. The CDR3 region is CAWSSSPGAYNEQFF. The DNA of the CDR3 is TGTGCCTGGAGTTCATCGCCGGGGGCCTACAATGAGCAGTTCTTC.

The chain is built from TRBV7-9 and TRBJ1-1, with D perhaps TRBD1 (6 bases). V lost 5 bases to trimming and J lost 5 bases, with 12 bases between them. Germline CDR1 SEHNR, CDR2 FQNEAQ (reference sequence). This CDR3 comprises 13 residues. CDR3 DNA sequence: TGTGCCAGCAGCCCGGTAGGGGGAACTGAAGCTTTCTTT. Translated: CASSPVGGTEAFF. Based on the CDR3 plus reference TRBV7-9 and TRBJ1-1, the full variable domain is DTGVSQNPRHKITKRGQNVTFRCDPISEHNRLYWYRQTLGQGPEFLTYFQNEAQLEKSRLLSDRFSAERPKGSFSTLEIQRTEQGDSAMYLCASSPVGGTEAFFGQGTRLTVV.

There are a few counts of this clone. The chain combines TRBV7-3 with TRBJ2-3; weak D call: TRBD2 (5 bases). V lost 1 base and J lost 4, with 9 bases in between. The CDR3 sequence is 14 residues long. CDR1 and CDR2 (germline): SGHTA, FQGTGA. The CDR3 protein is CASSLIGDSDTQYF. CDR3 DNA sequence: TGTGCCAGCAGCTTAATCGGGGATTCAGATACGCAGTATTTT.

This chain joins TRBV2 and TRBJ2-3; perhaps TRBD1 as D (6 bases). This CDR3 has 12 amino acids. The V and J ends lost 7 bases and 6 bases respectively, with 11 bases between them. CDR1 is SNHLY and CDR2 is FYNNEI in the germline V gene. Here the CDR3 reads CASTYRDDTQYF. The CDR3 DNA sequence: TGTGCCAGCACCTACAGGGATGATACGCAGTATTTT.

The chain uses TRBV19 and TRBJ2-2; 7 bases align to TRBD1. J lost 2 bases, V lost 7 bases, and 7 bases had no gene match. CDR3 length equals 15 residues. The germline CDR1 and CDR2 sequences are LNHDA and SQIVND (reference sequence). The DNA for the CDR3 is TGTGCCAGTAATCCGGGACAGAAAAACACCGGGGAGCTGTTTTTT. Its protein is CASNPGQKNTGELFF.

V is TRBV9 and J is TRBJ1-1; perhaps TRBD1 as D (5 bases). With 2 bases removed from V and 5 bases from J, the gap between germline ends came to 13 bases. The CDR3 is made up of 14 amino acids. The V gene's germline CDR1 is SGDLS and CDR2 YYNGEE. CDR3 bases: TGTGCCAGCAGCGTTGGGACGGCCGCGACTGAAGCTTTCTTT. This translates into CASSVGTAATEAFF.